The 13 T cell receptor beta chains below come from one sample, sequenced in a study of immune evolution from preneoplasia to lung adenocarcinoma. Profiled with immunoSEQ multiplex PCR; TCRdb holds only in-frame clones, not every one. There are several thousand clones in the sample; 80% to 85% occur only once, and about 5.5% lies in the top ten. The sequenced sample consisted of FFPE invasive lung adenocarcinoma tissue. The origin of the receptors is a person aged 50 to 59 with lung adenocarcinoma.

V gene TRBV4-1 combines with J gene TRBJ2-3; TRBD2 matches 13 bases. The CDR3 has 17 amino acids. Germline V gives CDR1 MGHRA, CDR2 YSYEKL. Trimming took 2 bases from V and 5 from J; bases not matched to a gene: 7. The CDR3 DNA reads as TGCGCCAGCAGCCAAAAAGGACTAGCGGGAGTCGGAGATACGCAGTATTTT. Protein product: CASSQKGLAGVGDTQYF.

The genes are TRBV19 and TRBJ2-7, with 7 bases matching TRBD1. V lost 3 bases, J lost 6 bases, and 8 bases stayed unmatched. This CDR3 comprises 14 residues. Germline V gene data show CDR1 as LNHDA and CDR2 as SQIVND (reference sequence). CDR3 nucleotides: TGTGCCAGTAGTATGACTACCGGGACAGTCGAGCAGTACTTC. Its translation is CASSMTTGTVEQYF.

The rearrangement joins TRBV5-5 to TRBJ2-7; TRBD2 might be the D (6 bases). From germline, CDR1 is SGHKS and CDR2 YYEKEE (reference sequence). V lost 4 bases and J 0 bases, leaving 14 bases between the germline ends. This CDR3 is 15 amino acids long. The chain's CDR3 is CASSRDSTSSYEQYF. The CDR3 DNA sequence: TGTGCCAGCAGCCGGGACTCTACTAGCTCCTACGAGCAGTACTTC.

The rearrangement links TRBV27 to TRBJ2-7, with 12 bases lining up with TRBD1. Germline lookup yields CDR1 MNHEY and CDR2 SMNVEV (reference sequence). The CDR3 has 16 residues. V lost 8 bases and J lost 6; bases outside the gene matches: 14. CDR3 sequence: CASAFTFGTGGLEQYF. The CDR3 nucleotides read TGTGCCAGCGCCTTTACGTTCGGGACAGGGGGCCTCGAGCAGTACTTC.

The rearrangement joins TRBV6-6 to TRBJ1-5; the match to TRBD1 covers 10 bases. The germline CDR1 and CDR2 sequences are MNHNY and SVGAGI (reference sequence). The V segment lost 7 bases and the J segment 4 bases; nucleotides outside the gene matches: 4. This CDR3 contains 14 residues. CDR3 bases: TGTGCCAGCAAAGACAGGGGGCGAAATCAGCCCCAGCATTTT. This codes for CASKDRGRNQPQHF.

The CDR3 is CASSFLEGNYNEQFF. Here the CDR3 DNA reads TGTGCCAGCAGCTTTTTGGAGGGGAACTACAATGAGCAGTTCTTC. V is TRBV7-9 and J is TRBJ2-1, with D maybe TRBD2 (6 bases). Trimming cost V 3 bases and J 3 bases, with 12 bases left between them. Germline loops: CDR1 SEHNR, CDR2 FQNEAQ (reference sequence). This CDR3 has 15 amino acids. Looking up the rest from reference TRBV7-9 and TRBJ2-1 gives the full variable domain: DTGVSQNPRHKITKRGQNVTFRCDPISEHNRLYWYRQTLGQGPEFLTYFQNEAQLEKSRLLSDRFSAERPKGSFSTLEIQRTEQGDSAMYLCASSFLEGNYNEQFFGPGTRLTVL.

The chain joins TRBV7-6 to TRBJ2-7, with 8 nucleotides matching TRBD2. CDR1 and CDR2 from the germline V gene are SGHVS and FNYEAQ. The CDR3 extends over 16 amino acids. J was trimmed by 3 bases and V by 0 bases; bases with no gene match: 7. As DNA, the CDR3 is TGTGCCAGCAGCTTAGCTAGCGGGGCCGATTACTACGAGCAGTACTTC. Translation: CASSLASGADYYEQYF.

Turning to this clone: The junction differs from germline at one of its ends, possibly a read error. This rearrangement joins TRBV14 to TRBJ2-5, with D unclear. CDR3 length: 13 residues. From germline, CDR1 is SGHDN and CDR2 FVKESK. The CDR3 coding sequence is TGTGCCAGCAACCAAGCCAGGAAAGAGACCCAGTACTTC. Translation: CASNQARKETQYF. Based on the CDR3 plus reference TRBV14 and TRBJ2-5, the full variable domain is EAGVTQFPSHSVIEKGQTVTLRCDPISGHDNLYWYRRVMGKEIKFLLHFVKESKQDESGMPNNRFLAERTGGTYSTLKVQPAELEDSGVYFCASNQARKETQYFGPGTRLLVL.

The V call is TRBV7-3, the J call TRBJ2-3, with 8 nucleotides matching TRBD2. J gave up 0 bases and V 7 bases, and 6 bases lay outside the gene matches. The CDR3 extends over 15 amino acids. From germline, CDR1 is SGHTA and CDR2 FQGTGA. The CDR3 sequence: CASTFSGASTDTQYF. CDR3 in DNA: TGTGCCAGCACCTTTAGCGGGGCTAGCACAGATACGCAGTATTTT.

The rearrangement uses TRBV10-3 and TRBJ2-2, with 13 positions matching TRBD2. The CDR3 loop spans 16 amino acids. Trimming removed 9 bases from V and 0 bases from J; junction bases left unmatched: 4. Per the germline V gene, CDR1 is ENHRY and CDR2 is SYGVKD. The CDR3 nucleotides read TGTGCCATTCCGGGACTAGCGGGATCGAACACCGGGGAGCTGTTTTTT. Amino acid sequence: CAIPGLAGSNTGELFF.

This chain links TRBV18 with TRBJ2-4; 11 bases agree with TRBD1. V shed 3 bases, J shed 1 base, and the junction held 2 bases outside the gene matches. Germline CDR1 and CDR2: KGHSH and LQKENI. The CDR3 totals 16 residues. The CDR3 nucleotides read TGTGCCAGCTCACCGGACAGGGGGCGGGCCAAAAACATTCAGTACTTC. The encoded protein is CASSPDRGRAKNIQYF. Combining the CDR3 with reference TRBV18 and TRBJ2-4 gives the whole variable domain NAGVMQNPRHLVRRRGQEARLRCSPMKGHSHVYWYRQLPEEGLKFMVYLQKENIIDESGMPKERFSAEFPKEGPSILRIQQVVRGDSAAYFCASSPDRGRAKNIQYFGAGTRLSVL.

The gene calls are TRBV5-1 and TRBJ1-1; TRBD1 agrees at 7 bases. CDR1 SGHRS and CDR2 YFSETQ come from the germline V gene. CDR3 length equals 16 residues. V trimming: 0 bases; J trimming: 4 bases; junction bases outside the gene matches: 9. The DNA for the CDR3 is TGCGCCAGCAGCTTGGCCTGGCAGGGGGGTGGCACTGAAGCTTTCTTT. This codes for CASSLAWQGGGTEAFF.

The chain links TRBV14 to TRBJ2-3; D is unresolved. This CDR3 region has 15 residues. Germline assignment: CDR1 SGHDN and CDR2 FVKESK. The ends were cut back, 1 base at V and 0 bases at J, with 8 bases in the middle. DNA of the CDR3: TGTGCCAGCAGCCAAGGAAGGGTTAGCACAGATACGCAGTATTTT. It is translated as CASSQGRVSTDTQYF.